Listed here are 23 T cell receptor beta chains from one sample, sequenced in a study of cytomegalovirus exposure and HLA in healthy donors. The PCR made use of 60 Vbeta and 13 Jbeta primers. TCRdb's table, derived via immunoSEQ multiplex PCR, lists solely in-frame clones and lacks some. The data show 200,000 or so clones, about 83% seen once. The sequencing sample was made of PBMCs. These receptor sequences come from a woman aged 25 to 39 in good health and CMV-seropositive.

The gene calls are TRBV18 and TRBJ2-2; 9 nucleotides line up with TRBD1. CDR1 is KGHSH, CDR2 LQKENI, per germline. This CDR3 has 18 amino acids. Trimming at V came to 3 bases and at J to 4 bases, leaving 12 bases not matched to a gene. As DNA, the CDR3 is TGTGCCAGCTCACCGAGGAATTCGGGACAGGGTATCACCGGGGAGCTGTTTTTT. This gives the protein CASSPRNSGQGITGELFF.

The chain uses TRBV5-1 and TRBJ2-2, with D possibly being TRBD2 (7 bases). V shed 2 bases and J shed 4 bases, with 18 bases lying between them. The CDR3 loop spans 17 amino acids. Germline values: CDR1 SGHRS, CDR2 YFSETQ. CDR3 residues: CASSFVPSGGGTGELFF. Here the CDR3 DNA reads TGCGCCAGCAGCTTTGTTCCTAGCGGAGGGGGCACCGGGGAGCTGTTTTTT.

This clone was seen once. J is TRBJ2-1 and V is TRBV5-4; D may be TRBD2 (5 bases). Germline CDR1 and CDR2: SGHNT and YYREEE (reference sequence). This CDR3 is 18 amino acids long. Trimming removed 0 bases from V and 5 bases from J, with 21 bases in between. CDR3 loop: CASSLAGIPNSIHNEQFF. CDR3 nucleotide sequence: TGTGCCAGCAGCTTGGCGGGAATCCCTAACTCGATCCACAATGAGCAGTTCTTC.

This clone was picked up a small number of times. The chain employs TRBV5-6 and TRBJ2-2; D perhaps matches TRBD2 (5 bases). Trimming shortened V by 3 bases and J by 2 bases, and 14 bases separated the two germline ends. The CDR3 has 16 residues. The V gene's germline CDR1 is SGHDT and CDR2 YYEEEE. This chain's CDR3 is CASSSVDFINTGELFF. In DNA, the CDR3 is TGTGCCAGCAGCTCTGTGGACTTTATCAACACCGGGGAGCTGTTTTTT.

The chain has TRBV28 and TRBJ2-7, with 10 positions matching TRBD1. Per germline, CDR1 MDHEN and CDR2 SYDVKM. The CDR3 extends over 13 amino acids. V shed 6 bases and J 6 bases; nucleotides not matched to a gene: 5. CDR3 sequence reads: CASSRDRGREQYF. The CDR3 DNA reads TGTGCCAGCAGCAGGGACAGGGGTCGCGAGCAGTACTTC.

The chain carries TRBV6-6 and TRBJ1-6, with TRBD1 identical over 8 bases. The CDR3 extends over 13 amino acids. After removal of 6 bases from V and 9 bases from J, the junction contained 4 bases not matched to a gene. Germline V lookup: CDR1 MNHNY, CDR2 SVGAGI (reference sequence). CDR3 sequence: CASSLDRGSPLHF. The CDR3 region has the DNA TGTGCCAGCAGCCTCGACAGGGGTTCACCCCTCCACTTT.

This clone was seen a single time. The chain employs TRBV5-8 and TRBJ2-2; maybe TRBD1 (5 bases). This CDR3 contains 13 residues. Per the germline V gene, CDR1 is SGHTS and CDR2 is YDEGEE. V was clipped by 5 bases and J by 5 bases, with 10 bases between them. CDR3 residues: CASRTRATGELFF. The CDR3, as DNA: TGTGCCAGCAGGACCAGGGCTACCGGGGAGCTGTTTTTT. Full variable domain (remainder filled in from reference TRBV5-8 and TRBJ2-2): EAGVTQSPTHLIKTRGQQATLRCSPISGHTSVYWYQQALGLGLQFLLWYDEGEERNRGNFPPRFSGRQFPNYSSELNVNALELEDSALYLCASRTRATGELFFGEGSRLTVL.

Points on this clone: The junction and the germline gene differ at one end; a read error may be behind it. V gene TRBV7-7 combines with J gene TRBJ2-7; 10 bases match TRBD1. The CDR3 contains 14 residues. Germline CDR1 is SSHAT and CDR2 is FNYEAQ (reference sequence). Written as DNA, the CDR3 is TGTGCTAGCAGCGCCGGGACAGGGGTCTACGAGCAGTACTTC. It is translated as CASSAGTGVYEQYF.

The genes are TRBV6-5 and TRBJ1-2; a possible D gene is TRBD1 (5 bases). The CDR3 covers 13 residues. Trimming took 0 bases from V and 8 from J, leaving 10 bases between them. Germline assignment: CDR1 MNHEY and CDR2 SVGAGI. In nucleotides, the CDR3 is TGTGCCAGCAGTTACTCGAACCAGGGAGGCTACACCTTC. Protein: CASSYSNQGGYTF.

The rearrangement uses TRBV9 and TRBJ2-3, with TRBD2 matching 9 bases. V trimming: 2 bases; J trimming: 0 bases; junction bases outside the gene matches: 4. Germline V gene sequence: CDR1 SGDLS, CDR2 YYNGEE. The CDR3 contains 16 residues. The chain's CDR3 is CASSVRTSGSTDTQYF. The DNA of the CDR3 is TGTGCCAGCAGCGTCAGAACTAGCGGGAGCACAGATACGCAGTATTTT.

This clone was counted once. The chain has TRBV11-2 and TRBJ1-5; maybe TRBD1 (5 bases). CDR1 and CDR2 (germline): SGHAT, FQNNGV. The germline V and J ends were trimmed by 4 bases and 4 bases, with 14 bases remaining between them. This CDR3 comprises 15 residues. The CDR3 DNA follows: TGTGCCAGCAGCTCCCAATGGGGGGAAAATCAGCCCCAGCATTTT. It yields the protein CASSSQWGENQPQHF.

The chain is built from TRBV2 and TRBJ2-6; D is uncertain. Germline assignment: CDR1 SNHLY and CDR2 FYNNEI. Trimming stripped 4 bases from V and 2 bases from J, with 6 bases between. CDR3 size: 14 residues. Written as DNA, the CDR3 is TGTGCCAGCAGTGTCTCCCCTGGGGCCAACGTCCTGACTTTC. It encodes CASSVSPGANVLTF.

V usage is TRBV19 and J usage is TRBJ2-1; 12 nucleotides line up with TRBD2. V was pared by 3 bases and J by 0 bases, with 6 bases of the junction left unmatched. Looked up from germline, CDR1 is LNHDA and CDR2 is SQIVND (reference sequence). CDR3 size: 18 residues. For the CDR3, the DNA is TGTGCCAGTAGTATCGGACTAGCGGGGTCGAGCTCCTACAATGAGCAGTTCTTC. It codes for CASSIGLAGSSSYNEQFF.

The chain carries TRBV11-2 and TRBJ2-7; a possible D gene is TRBD2 (5 bases). The CDR3 covers 13 residues. Germline CDR1 SGHAT, CDR2 FQNNGV. V shed 3 bases and J shed 2 bases, with 8 bases lying between them. CDR3 nucleotide sequence: TGTGCCAGCAGCTTGAGGGATCCCTACGAGCAGTACTTC. Its protein product is CASSLRDPYEQYF. Using reference TRBV11-2 and TRBJ2-7 for the parts outside the CDR3, the full variable domain is EAGVAQSPRYKIIEKRQSVAFWCNPISGHATLYWYQQILGQGPKLLIQFQNNGVVDDSQLPKDRFSAERLKGVDSTLKIQPAKLEDSAVYLCASSLRDPYEQYFGPGTRLTVT.

This clone was picked up a small number of times. The chain employs TRBV19 and TRBJ1-6; D is perhaps TRBD1 (6 bases). This CDR3 is built from 15 residues. V lost 9 bases and J 1 base, leaving 13 bases between the germline ends. Germline loops: CDR1 LNHDA, CDR2 SQIVND (reference sequence). DNA of the CDR3: TGTGCCAGCCACAGGGCGGATTCCTATAATTCACCCCTCCACTTT. This translates into CASHRADSYNSPLHF. Full variable domain (remainder filled in from reference TRBV19 and TRBJ1-6): DGGITQSPKYLFRKEGQNVTLSCEQNLNHDAMYWYRQDPGQGLRLIYYSQIVNDFQKGDIAEGYSVSREKKESFPLTVTSAQKNPTAFYLCASHRADSYNSPLHFGNGTRLTVT.

This clone was detected once. The gene calls are TRBV5-4 and TRBJ2-1; TRBD2 aligns across 10 bases. Germline V gene data show CDR1 as SGHNT and CDR2 as YYREEE (reference sequence). The CDR3 is 16 residues long. The J segment lost 4 bases and the V segment lost 3 bases, leaving 7 bases of the junction unmatched. The CDR3 sequence: CASSSPLAGRYNEQFF. The CDR3 region has the DNA TGTGCCAGCAGCTCCCCACTAGCGGGAAGATACAATGAGCAGTTCTTC.

The chain uses TRBV5-4 and TRBJ2-1; D unclear. The CDR3 is 11 residues long. Between the trimmed V and J ends, which lost 0 bases and 12 bases, there was a span of 7 bases. Germline CDR1 SGHNT, CDR2 YYREEE (reference sequence). CDR3 bases: TGTGCCAGCAGCTTGGGGCAACGGCAGTTCTTC. It yields the protein CASSLGQRQFF.

V and J are TRBV6-5 and TRBJ1-3; a weak D match, TRBD1 (6 bases). V was clipped by 3 bases and J by 8 bases, with 14 bases between them. This CDR3 has 14 residues. Germline CDR1 and CDR2: MNHEY and SVGAGI. The CDR3 protein is CASSYLRGADTIYF. The CDR3 DNA reads as TGTGCCAGCAGTTATCTCCGGGGGGCGGACACCATATATTTT.

The chain recombines TRBV18 with TRBJ2-3, with D uncertain. V lost 3 bases, J lost 6 bases, and 13 bases lay in between. CDR3 length equals 14 residues. CDR1 is KGHSH and CDR2 is LQKENI in the germline V gene. In nucleotides, the CDR3 is TGTGCCAGCTCACCGCCGTACGGGTCGGATACGCAGTATTTT. It translates to CASSPPYGSDTQYF. The full variable domain, completed using reference TRBV18 and TRBJ2-3, is NAGVMQNPRHLVRRRGQEARLRCSPMKGHSHVYWYRQLPEEGLKFMVYLQKENIIDESGMPKERFSAEFPKEGPSILRIQQVVRGDSAAYFCASSPPYGSDTQYFGPGTRLTVL.

CDR3 sequence reads: CASSPGVGRKGQETQYF. In DNA, the CDR3 is TGTGCCAGCAGCCCCGGGGTTGGGAGGAAAGGCCAAGAGACCCAGTACTTC. The chain carries TRBV9 and TRBJ2-5; D perhaps matches TRBD2 (6 bases). With 4 bases removed from V and 1 base from J, the gap between germline ends came to 20 bases. The CDR3 extends over 17 amino acids. Germline loops: CDR1 SGDLS, CDR2 YYNGEE.

As to this clone: One junction end disagrees with the germline gene, perhaps due to a read error. V gene TRBV19 combines with J gene TRBJ2-1, with no clear D. Germline assignment: CDR1 LNHDA and CDR2 SQIVND (reference sequence). CDR3 length: 14 residues. The CDR3, as DNA: TGTGCCAGTAGTATAACAGTGGCAGATCAACCCCCGATCTTC. It translates to CASSITVADQPPIF.

As to this clone: The same CDR3 is also encoded by other DNA sequences in this sample. This chain joins TRBV29-1 and TRBJ1-2; D unresolved. The germline V gene encodes CDR1 SQVTM and CDR2 ANQGSEA. Trimming took off 0 bases at V and 8 bases at J, with 16 bases between the two ends. The CDR3 runs 14 residues. CDR3 protein: CSVEEDGGSYGYTF. The CDR3, as DNA: TGCAGCGTTGAAGAGGACGGCGGGTCCTACGGCTACACCTTC.

This chain connects TRBV9 to TRBJ2-7, with D unclear. With 3 bases removed from V and 2 bases from J, the gap between germline ends came to 9 bases. The germline V gene encodes CDR1 SGDLS and CDR2 YYNGEE. This CDR3 region has 13 residues. The CDR3 reads CASSAGSAYEQYF. The CDR3 DNA follows: TGTGCCAGCAGCGCGGGTTCAGCCTACGAGCAGTACTTC.